This T cell receptor (beta chain) was sequenced for a study of shared clonotypes between healthy human individuals. V gave up 0 bases and J gave up 7 bases; unmatched junction bases: 9. The CDR3 has 14 residues. Germline CDR1 is SQVTM and CDR2 is ANQGSEA. Every subset had its genomic DNA shared out evenly among several immunoSEQ plates. Template for every sorted-subset replicate PCR totaled about 0.2 ug DNA, tens of thousands of T cell genomes. Using immunoSEQ multiplex PCR, the repertoire was profiled, and TCRdb retains in-frame clones only, with some absent. The repertoire includes some 580,000 clones, 95% to 98% of them detected once, and 0.3% sits in the top ten. Naivety among CD8 cells was defined by CD45RO negativity and positive CCR7 selection, thereby excluding terminally differentiated effector memory CD45RA+ cells.

The sequence derives from a man aged 25-45 years in good health. The gene calls are TRBV29-1 and TRBJ2-7; 7 bases are a match to TRBD2. Sequenced sample: naive CD8+ T cells sorted from blood. CDR3 sequence: CSVEEGGGPVEQYF. In nucleotides, the CDR3 is TGCAGCGTTGAAGAGGGGGGAGGGCCGGTGGAGCAGTACTTC.